Listed below are T cell receptor beta chains from one sample, sequenced in a study of blood T cell repertoires in COVID-19. Sequencing was performed with immunoSEQ multiplex PCR; in TCRdb, only in-frame clones are kept and a portion is missing. The table has 230,000 or so clones, nearly 90% seen once. The source material was peripheral blood. The source of these receptors is a woman aged 40 to 50 who had recovered from COVID-19. CDR3s include the opening cysteine and the closing phenylalanine or tryptophan. The D gene is left open where the match is weak. Clone sizes are given selectively: once, few, many, or a class where the clone is expanded.

TGCGCCGTTCGAGAAGCGGGGGCTCGCACCGGGGAGCTGTTTTTT,CAVREAGARTGELFF,TRBJ2-2,.,TRBV10-2,TRBD2
TGCGCCAGCAGCCAAGATTCATCCAGGGGGCCAGAATATAGCAATCAGCCCCAGCATTTT,CASSQDSSRGPEYSNQPQHF,TRBJ1-5,.,TRBV4-3,TRBD1
TGTGCCAGCAGTTCGGGACAGAACACTGAAGCTTTCTTT,CASSSGQNTEAFF,TRBJ1-1,.,TRBV12-3/TRBV12-4,.
TGTGCCAGCAGTGTAGGGACAGCCTACTACACCTTC,CASSVGTAYYTF,TRBJ1-2,.,TRBV2,TRBD1
TGTGCCAGCAAAGCTGAGGTGGGCAATCAGCCCCAGCATTTT,CASKAEVGNQPQHF,TRBJ1-5,.,TRBV2,.
TGCGCCAGCAGCCAAGGGAAGGAAGGGGCGGGGGTACAATACTTGAACACTGAAGCTTTCTTT,CASSQGKEGAGVQYLNTEAFF,TRBJ1-1,.,TRBV4-1,.
TGTGCCAGCAGCTTATTGAGTAGCGGGAGGGCCGGTGAGCAGTTCTTC,CASSLLSSGRAGEQFF,TRBJ2-1,once,TRBV11-2,TRBD2
TGTGCCAGCAGCCTTAGCGGGAGTGAGTTGTTCTTC,CASSLSGSELFF,TRBJ2-1,.,TRBV11-3,TRBD2
TGTGCCAGCAGTGTAGGAGGGGGCGATCAGCCCCAGCATTTT,CASSVGGGDQPQHF,TRBJ1-5,.,TRBV6-4,TRBD1
TGCGCCAGCAGCTTGGCTGGGGCCAACTATGGCTACACCTTC,CASSLAGANYGYTF,TRBJ1-2,.,TRBV5-1,.
TGTGCCAGCAGCCTTGCCGGGGGACAGACAGTTGAAGCTTTCTTT,CASSLAGGQTVEAFF,TRBJ1-1,.,TRBV28,TRBD1
TGCGCCAGCAGCTTGGATGTGACAGGGGTAACCGGGGAGCTGTTTTTT,CASSLDVTGVTGELFF,TRBJ2-2,.,TRBV5-1,TRBD1
TGCGCCAGCAGCATGAGTGGGGCCACTAATGAAAAACTGTTTTTT,CASSMSGATNEKLFF,TRBJ1-4,.,TRBV5-1,.
TGTGCCAGCAGCGCGCCGGGGGGAGCTTTCTTT,CASSAPGGAFF,TRBJ1-1,.,TRBV3-1/TRBV3-2,.
TGTGCCAGCACCGGAGGGGGGGCTAGGAACACTGAAGCTTTCTTT,CASTGGGARNTEAFF,TRBJ1-1,.,TRBV6-5,.
TGTGCCAGCTCTGGGTCTGCCAACAGGGAGGGGACTGGCTACACCTTC,CASSGSANREGTGYTF,TRBJ1-2,.,TRBV18,.
TGCGCCAGCACCTCGGGACAGGGGGCTCCCATTACCGGGGAGCTGTTTTTT,CASTSGQGAPITGELFF,TRBJ2-2,.,TRBV5-1,TRBD1
TGTGCCAGCAGCCCTGGACTAGCGGGGAGGATCCAAGAGACCCAGTACTTC,CASSPGLAGRIQETQYF,TRBJ2-5,.,TRBV14,TRBD2
TGTGCCTGGAGTGCGACTAGCGGGGGTGAGACCCAGTACTTC,CAWSATSGGETQYF,TRBJ2-5,.,TRBV30,TRBD2
TGCGCCAGCAGCTTGAGCTCGACAGGGAACACTGAAGCTTTCTTT,CASSLSSTGNTEAFF,TRBJ1-1,.,TRBV5-1,.
TGTGTGAAACCAAAAGGACAGGCTGAAGATAGCAATCAGCCCCAGCATTTT,CVKPKGQAEDSNQPQHF,TRBJ1-5,.,TRBV25-1,TRBD1
TGTGCCAGCAGCTTAGGCCGCGGGAGCCATGAGCAGTTCTTC,CASSLGRGSHEQFF,TRBJ2-1,.,TRBV7-2,TRBD2
TGTGCCAGCTCACCGAACGAGCGGGGGGGCGAGGTCGGCGAGCAGTACTTC,CASSPNERGGEVGEQYF,TRBJ2-7,.,TRBV18,TRBD2
TGCGCCAGCAGCCAAGGGGGAGCGGGGTTGGGAGAGACCCAGTACTTC,CASSQGGAGLGETQYF,TRBJ2-5,.,TRBV4-1,TRBD2
TGTGCCAGTATCCGGAACACTGAAGCTTTCTTT,CASIRNTEAFF,TRBJ1-1,once,TRBV19,.
TGTGCCAGCAGCCAAACCCGGGACTATTATTACGAGCAGTACTTC,CASSQTRDYYYEQYF,TRBJ2-7,.,TRBV3-1/TRBV3-2,TRBD2
TGTGCCAGCAGCTTAGACGGGGGGGTGACTGAAGCTTTCTTT,CASSLDGGVTEAFF,TRBJ1-1,.,TRBV7-2,.
TGTGCCAGCAGTCCGGGACTCGGGGTAGTAGAGACCCAGTACTTC,CASSPGLGVVETQYF,TRBJ2-5,.,TRBV7-7,.
TGTGCCAGCAGCCTAACCCAGAACACTGAAGCTTTCTTT,CASSLTQNTEAFF,TRBJ1-1,.,TRBV11-2,.
TGTGCCAGCAGTCGGGGACAGGGGAGCACCGGGGAGCTGTTTTTT,CASSRGQGSTGELFF,TRBJ2-2,few,TRBV7-9,TRBD1
TGTGCCAGTAGTCTAGCGGGGGGGTTCACAGATACGCAGTATTTT,CASSLAGGFTDTQYF,TRBJ2-3,.,TRBV19,TRBD2
TGTGCCACCAGCAATGACGGAGGTTTTGAGCCCCAGCATTTT,CATSNDGGFEPQHF,TRBJ1-5,.,TRBV15,.
TGTGCCAGCAGCCCCAGTTCAACGGGGATAGATACGCAGTATTTT,CASSPSSTGIDTQYF,TRBJ2-3,.,TRBV5-4,.
TGTGCCAGCAGCGTAATTCGGGATGAGCAGTTCTTC,CASSVIRDEQFF,TRBJ2-1,.,TRBV12-3/TRBV12-4,.
TGTGCCAGCAGCACCGGACAGGTGAACACTGAAGCTTTCTTT,CASSTGQVNTEAFF,TRBJ1-1,.,TRBV7-2,TRBD1
TGCGCCAGCAGCCAAGGCGGGGGGATCTTGGAGACCCAGTACTTC,CASSQGGGILETQYF,TRBJ2-5,.,TRBV4-1,TRBD2
TGCGCCAGCAGCCAGAGGCTAGCGGGAGGGGGGGACACCGGGGAGCTGTTTTTT,CASSQRLAGGGDTGELFF,TRBJ2-2,.,TRBV4-3,TRBD2
TGTGCCAGTAGTATAGATCAGGGCATGAACACTGAAGCTTTCTTT,CASSIDQGMNTEAFF,TRBJ1-1,once,TRBV19,.
TGTGCCAGCTCGAGGGGACTGAGCACAGATACGCAGTATTTT,CASSRGLSTDTQYF,TRBJ2-3,.,TRBV2,.
TGTGCCAGCACAAGCGGGAGTTACTATGAGCAGTTCTTC,CASTSGSYYEQFF,TRBJ2-1,.,TRBV6-5,TRBD2
TGTGCTAGTGGTATTACAGGGGTCCAGGGCTACACCTTC,CASGITGVQGYTF,TRBJ1-2,.,TRBV12-5,TRBD1
TGTGCCAGCAGCGTAGATGGGAGTGGGCAGCCCCAGCATTTT,CASSVDGSGQPQHF,TRBJ1-5,.,TRBV9,.
TGTGCCAGCAGCCCCCGATTCCTAGAGCTTTCCGGGGAGCTGTTTTTT,CASSPRFLELSGELFF,TRBJ2-2,.,TRBV7-8,.
TGTGCCTGGGGTAGTGGAGCCGGGACTAGCGGGAGGGCCGACGGGGAGCTGTTTTTT,CAWGSGAGTSGRADGELFF,TRBJ2-2,.,TRBV30,TRBD2
TGTGCCATCAGTGATTCCTTCCAGGGGGCGACTAATGAAAAACTGTTTTTT,CAISDSFQGATNEKLFF,TRBJ1-4,.,TRBV10-3,TRBD1